This entry lists 17 T cell receptor beta chains sequenced from one sample in a study of response to subunit inactivated influenza vaccine. TCRdb redid the calling of the RT-PCR reads with MiXCR, one entry per CDR3 protein. This table has approximately 570,000 distinct CDR3 sequences, 7.6% appearing once. This specimen was PBMCs from blood, taken around 2 years after vaccination. These receptors were collected from a man aged 50 to 69 who received an inactivated influenza vaccine.

This clonotype was recorded a few times. This chain links TRBV20-1 with TRBJ1-4; D is unresolved. Trimming took 3 bases from V and 1 from J, leaving 9 bases between them. This CDR3 has 14 residues. Germline V gene sequence: CDR1 DFQATT, CDR2 SNEGSKA (reference sequence). The CDR3 DNA reads TGCAGTGCTAGTCGAGAGGAAACTAATGAAAAACTGTTTTTT. Protein: CSASREETNEKLFF.

This clonotype was picked up a small number of times. The chain carries TRBV7-8 and TRBJ1-3; 11 bases are a match to TRBD1. This CDR3 region has 20 residues. The J segment lost 3 bases and the V segment lost 5 bases, leaving 18 bases of the junction unmatched. The germline V gene has CDR1 SGHVS and CDR2 FQNEAQ. CDR3 DNA: TGTGCCAGCAGCCCGTGGACAGGGGGCGGACAAGGTTCTTTTGGAAACACCATATATTTT. As protein: CASSPWTGGGQGSFGNTIYF.

This clonotype was found a few times. V and J are TRBV3-1 and TRBJ1-1; D call uncertain. The ends were cut back, 2 bases at V and 4 bases at J, with 20 bases in the middle. This CDR3 region has 17 residues. The germline gives CDR1 LGHDT, CDR2 YNNKEL (reference sequence). This CDR3 reads CASSQYSPGSGPTEAFF. In DNA, the CDR3 is TGTGCCAGCAGCCAATACAGTCCGGGGTCGGGTCCCACTGAAGCTTTCTTT.

This clonotype was counted ten times or more. J is TRBJ2-7 and V is TRBV5-1; a weak D match, TRBD2 (5 bases). Looked up from germline, CDR1 is SGHRS and CDR2 is YFSETQ. CDR3 length: 11 residues. V lost 3 bases, J lost 4 bases, and 5 bases lay in between. CDR3 amino acids: CASSWEYEQYF. The CDR3 DNA is TGCGCCAGCAGCTGGGAGTACGAGCAGTACTTC.

V and J are TRBV7-9 and TRBJ2-5; possibly TRBD1 or TRBD2 for D (6 bases each). Trimming took 5 bases from V and 5 from J, leaving 21 bases between them. The germline CDR1 and CDR2 sequences are SEHNR and FQNEAQ (reference sequence). The CDR3 contains 16 residues. Here the CDR3 reads CASSPWGATRTETQYF. Here the CDR3 DNA reads TGTGCCAGCAGCCCATGGGGGGCCACGAGGACGGAGACCCAGTACTTC.

This clonotype occurred many times. J is TRBJ2-1 and V is TRBV12-3 or TRBV12-4, with D perhaps matching TRBD1 (6 bases). The CDR3 length is 15 residues. V was shortened by 6 bases and J by 3 bases, with 15 bases between the two germline ends. The DNA of the CDR3 is TGTGCCAGCAGGGGGGCAGACGGTATCTACAATGAGCAGTTCTTC. Translation: CASRGADGIYNEQFF.

The chain employs TRBV12-3 or TRBV12-4 and TRBJ2-5, with D maybe TRBD1 (6 bases). The CDR3 contains 13 residues. V shed 7 bases and J shed 1 base, with 10 bases lying between them. The CDR3 nucleotides read TGTGCCAGCACGACAGGCCCCCAAGAGACCCAGTACTTC. Translation gives CASTTGPQETQYF.

The chain links TRBV11-2 to TRBJ1-2, with 10 bases aligning to TRBD1. V lost 5 bases to trimming and J lost 2 bases; unmatched junction nucleotides: 8. The CDR3 runs to 16 residues. In germline, CDR1 is SGHAT, CDR2 FQNNGV. The chain's CDR3 is CASSSPGTGENYGYTF. DNA of the CDR3: TGTGCCAGCAGCAGTCCCGGGACAGGGGAAAACTATGGCTACACCTTC.

This clonotype was counted many times. This rearrangement joins TRBV20-1 to TRBJ1-1; D is unclear. Trimming shortened V by 5 bases and J by 1 base, and 14 bases separated the two germline ends. CDR1 is DFQATT and CDR2 is SNEGSKA in the germline V gene (reference sequence). The CDR3 consists of 14 residues. CDR3 protein: CSAPRTETNTEAFF. Written as DNA, the CDR3 is TGCAGTGCTCCCCGGACTGAAACGAACACTGAAGCTTTCTTT.

This clonotype was picked up many times. DNA of the CDR3: TGCGCCAGCACCACGACAGGGGAGATCACTGAAGCTTTCTTT. Translating it yields CASTTTGEITEAFF. The chain couples TRBV4-1 to TRBJ1-1, with 8 bases lining up with TRBD1. The CDR3 loop spans 14 amino acids. Germline-derived CDR1 and CDR2 are MGHRA and YSYEKL. Trimming at V came to 7 bases and at J to 4 bases, leaving 8 bases not matched to a gene.

The chain combines TRBV7-8 with TRBJ2-1; D is possibly TRBD1 or TRBD2 (5 bases each). Germline V gene data show CDR1 as SGHVS and CDR2 as FQNEAQ. With 6 bases removed from V and 3 bases from J, the gap between germline ends came to 15 bases. This CDR3 is built from 15 residues. CDR3 DNA: TGTGCCAGCAGGAATCCCGGGACGGGCTACAATGAGCAGTTCTTC. It is translated as CASRNPGTGYNEQFF.

This clonotype occurred many times. This chain joins TRBV5-6 and TRBJ2-2, with 8 bases aligning to TRBD2. Trimming took 4 bases from V and 3 from J; bases not matched to a gene: 5. Germline CDR1 SGHDT, CDR2 YYEEEE. This CDR3 region has 15 residues. CDR3 amino acids: CASSGAGVHTGELFF. The CDR3 DNA sequence: TGTGCCAGCAGCGGAGCGGGGGTTCACACCGGGGAGCTGTTTTTT. The entire variable domain, with the rest obtained from reference TRBV5-6 and TRBJ2-2, is as follows: DAGVTQSPTHLIKTRGQQVTLRCSPKSGHDTVSWYQQALGQGPQFIFQYYEEEERQRGNFPDRFSGHQFPNYSSELNVNALLLGDSALYLCASSGAGVHTGELFFGEGSRLTVL.

This clonotype was counted only a few times. The rearrangement links TRBV10-3 to TRBJ2-2, with TRBD2 matching 10 bases. The trim removed 2 bases at V and 9 bases at J, leaving 9 bases unmatched. From germline, CDR1 is ENHRY and CDR2 SYGVKD. This CDR3 has 16 amino acids. CDR3 coding DNA: TGTGCCATCAGTGAGAGAAAGCGGGAGGGCCCCCGGGAGCTGTTTTTT. It specifies CAISERKREGPRELFF.

CDR3 loop: CASSETSGGPNEQFF. In DNA form, the CDR3 reads TGCGCCAGCAGTGAGACTAGCGGGGGGCCCAATGAGCAGTTCTTC. The V call is TRBV10-1, the J call TRBJ2-1; TRBD2 aligns across 12 bases. Germline V gene data show CDR1 as WNHNN and CDR2 as SYGVQD (reference sequence). V dropped 2 bases and J dropped 6; count of bases not matched to a gene: 2. The CDR3 loop spans 15 amino acids.

This clonotype was seen only a few times. This chain joins TRBV5-1 and TRBJ2-5; no definite D call. V was trimmed by 3 bases and J by 4 bases, leaving 13 bases between them. Germline V lookup: CDR1 SGHRS, CDR2 YFSETQ. The CDR3 has 14 residues. CDR3 region: CASSSATVGETQYF. CDR3 DNA sequence: TGCGCCAGCAGCTCCGCCACAGTGGGAGAGACCCAGTACTTC. The full variable domain, with the rest looked up from reference TRBV5-1 and TRBJ2-5, is KAGVTQTPRYLIKTRGQQVTLSCSPISGHRSVSWYQQTPGQGLQFLFEYFSETQRNKGNFPGRFSGRQFSNSRSEMNVSTLELGDSALYLCASSSATVGETQYFGPGTRLLVL.

In nucleotides, the CDR3 is TGTGCCAGCAGTTCCCTGGGACGCGTGGAGTTCTTC. It codes for CASSSLGRVEFF. The chain is built from TRBV6-5 and TRBJ2-1; D assignment may be TRBD1 or TRBD2 (5 bases each). V lost 4 bases and J lost 14, with 15 bases in between. This CDR3 spans 12 amino acids. Germline CDR1 reads MNHEY; CDR2 reads SVGAGI.

Ten or more counts support this clonotype. The chain has TRBV4-3 and TRBJ2-1; TRBD2 is a possible D gene (5 bases). Germline CDR1 LGHNA, CDR2 YSLEER. This CDR3 is built from 15 residues. The V gene lost 0 bases and the J gene lost 7 bases, with 13 bases spanning the gap. The CDR3 here is CASSQDTGYPNEQFF. DNA of the CDR3: TGCGCCAGCAGCCAAGATACGGGGTACCCAAATGAGCAGTTCTTC.